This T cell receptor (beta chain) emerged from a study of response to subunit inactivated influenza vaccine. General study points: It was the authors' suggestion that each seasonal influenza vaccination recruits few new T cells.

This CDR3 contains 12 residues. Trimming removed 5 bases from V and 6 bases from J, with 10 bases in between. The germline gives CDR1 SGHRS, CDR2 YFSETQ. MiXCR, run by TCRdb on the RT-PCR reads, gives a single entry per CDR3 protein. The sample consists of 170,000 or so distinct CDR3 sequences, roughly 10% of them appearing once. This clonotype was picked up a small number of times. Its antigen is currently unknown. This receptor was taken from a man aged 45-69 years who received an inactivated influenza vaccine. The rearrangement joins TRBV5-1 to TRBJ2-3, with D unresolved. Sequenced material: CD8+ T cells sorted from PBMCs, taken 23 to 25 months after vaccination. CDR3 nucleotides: TGCGCCAGCAGGTTGACCACGGATACGCAGTATTTT. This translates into CASRLTTDTQYF.